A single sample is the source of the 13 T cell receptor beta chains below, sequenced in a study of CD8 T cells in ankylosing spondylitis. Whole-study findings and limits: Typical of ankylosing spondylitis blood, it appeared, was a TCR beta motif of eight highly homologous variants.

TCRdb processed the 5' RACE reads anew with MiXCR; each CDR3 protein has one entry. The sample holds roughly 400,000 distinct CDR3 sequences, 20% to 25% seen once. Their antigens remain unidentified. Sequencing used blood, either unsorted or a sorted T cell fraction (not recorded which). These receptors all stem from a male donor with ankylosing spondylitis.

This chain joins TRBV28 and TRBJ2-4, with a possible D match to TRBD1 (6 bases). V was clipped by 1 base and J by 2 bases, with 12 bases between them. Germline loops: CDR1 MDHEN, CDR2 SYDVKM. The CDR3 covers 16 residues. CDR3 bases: TGTGCCAGCAGTTTATCTGGTTGGGGGCCCAAAAACATTCAGTACTTC. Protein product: CASSLSGWGPKNIQYF.

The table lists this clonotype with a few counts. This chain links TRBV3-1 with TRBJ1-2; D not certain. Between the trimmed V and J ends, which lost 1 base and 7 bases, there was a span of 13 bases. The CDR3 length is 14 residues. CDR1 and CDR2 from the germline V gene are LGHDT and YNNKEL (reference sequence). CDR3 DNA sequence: TGTGCCAGCAGCCAAGGGGGAGAGGCCAGTGGCTACACCTTC. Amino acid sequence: CASSQGGEASGYTF.

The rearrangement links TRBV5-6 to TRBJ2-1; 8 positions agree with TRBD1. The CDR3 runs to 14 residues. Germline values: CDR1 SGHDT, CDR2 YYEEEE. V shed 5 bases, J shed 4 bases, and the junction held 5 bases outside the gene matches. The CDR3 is CASRNRDRYNEQFF. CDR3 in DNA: TGTGCCAGCAGAAATCGGGACAGGTACAATGAGCAGTTCTTC. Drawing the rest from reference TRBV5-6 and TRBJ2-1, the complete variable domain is DAGVTQSPTHLIKTRGQQVTLRCSPKSGHDTVSWYQQALGQGPQFIFQYYEEEERQRGNFPDRFSGHQFPNYSSELNVNALLLGDSALYLCASRNRDRYNEQFFGPGTRLTVL.

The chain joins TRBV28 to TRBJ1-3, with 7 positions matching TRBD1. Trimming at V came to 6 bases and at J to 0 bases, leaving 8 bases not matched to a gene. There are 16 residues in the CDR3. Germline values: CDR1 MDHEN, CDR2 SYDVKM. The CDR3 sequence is CASRDRFSSSGNTIYF. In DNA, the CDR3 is TGTGCCAGCAGGGACAGGTTTTCTTCCTCTGGAAACACCATATATTTT.

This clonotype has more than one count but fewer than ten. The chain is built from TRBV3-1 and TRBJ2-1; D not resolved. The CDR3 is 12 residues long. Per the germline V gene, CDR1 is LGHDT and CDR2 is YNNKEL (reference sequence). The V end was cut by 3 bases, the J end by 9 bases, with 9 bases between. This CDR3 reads CASSQTLGEQFF. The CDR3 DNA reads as TGTGCCAGCAGCCAGACTCTTGGTGAGCAGTTCTTC.

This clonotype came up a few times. CDR3 protein: CASSRGTSGRLEQYF. In nucleotides, the CDR3 is TGTGCCAGCAGCCGAGGGACTAGCGGGAGGTTGGAGCAGTACTTC. The J gene is TRBJ2-7, the V gene TRBV3-1; TRBD2 matches 15 bases. Germline V gives CDR1 LGHDT, CDR2 YNNKEL (reference sequence). The CDR3 length is 15 residues. The junction had 5 bases not matched to a gene; V was cut back by 4 bases and J by 7 bases.

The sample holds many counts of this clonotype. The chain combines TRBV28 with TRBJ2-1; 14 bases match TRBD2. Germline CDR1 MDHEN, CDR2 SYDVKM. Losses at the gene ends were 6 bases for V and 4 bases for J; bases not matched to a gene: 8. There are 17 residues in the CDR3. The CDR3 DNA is TGTGCCAGCAGCCAGGGGACTAGCGGGAGTGTTTACAATGAGCAGTTCTTC. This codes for CASSQGTSGSVYNEQFF.

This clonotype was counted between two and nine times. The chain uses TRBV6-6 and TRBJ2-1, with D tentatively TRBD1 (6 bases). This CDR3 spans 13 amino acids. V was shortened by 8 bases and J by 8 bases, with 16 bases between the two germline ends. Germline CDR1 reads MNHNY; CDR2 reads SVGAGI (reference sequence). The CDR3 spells CASHRVERDEQFF. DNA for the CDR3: TGTGCCAGCCACAGGGTCGAAAGAGATGAGCAGTTCTTC.

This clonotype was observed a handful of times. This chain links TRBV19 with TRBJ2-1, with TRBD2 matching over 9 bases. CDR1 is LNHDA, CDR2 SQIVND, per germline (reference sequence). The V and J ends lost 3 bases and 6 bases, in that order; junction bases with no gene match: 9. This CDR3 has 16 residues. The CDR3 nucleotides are TGTGCCAGTAGTATGGCTCGGGCGGGAGGGGGCAATGAGCAGTTCTTC. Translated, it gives CASSMARAGGGNEQFF.

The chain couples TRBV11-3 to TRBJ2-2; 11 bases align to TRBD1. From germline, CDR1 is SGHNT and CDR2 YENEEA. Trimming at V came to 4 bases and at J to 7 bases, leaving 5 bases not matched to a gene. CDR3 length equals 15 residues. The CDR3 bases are TGTGCCAGCAGCTCGGACAGGGGGCTTGGCGGGGAGCTGTTTTTT. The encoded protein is CASSSDRGLGGELFF.

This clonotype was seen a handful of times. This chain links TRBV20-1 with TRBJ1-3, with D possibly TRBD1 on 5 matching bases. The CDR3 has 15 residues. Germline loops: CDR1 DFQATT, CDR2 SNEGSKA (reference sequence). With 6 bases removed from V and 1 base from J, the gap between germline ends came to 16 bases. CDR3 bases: TGCAGTGCCGGGGAAGGGGCTAGGTCTGGAAACACCATATATTTT. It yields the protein CSAGEGARSGNTIYF.

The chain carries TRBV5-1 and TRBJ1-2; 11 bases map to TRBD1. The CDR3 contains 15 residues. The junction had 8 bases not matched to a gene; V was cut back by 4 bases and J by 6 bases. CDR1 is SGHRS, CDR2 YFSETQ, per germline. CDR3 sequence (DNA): TGCGCCAGCAGCCACGGGACAGGGGGAAGAGATGGCTACACCTTC. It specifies CASSHGTGGRDGYTF.

The CDR3 region has the DNA TGCAGTGCTGCTCCGGGACAAACAGATACGCAGTATTTT. Translated, it gives CSAAPGQTDTQYF. J is TRBJ2-3 and V is TRBV20-1; D perhaps matches TRBD1 (6 bases). Between the trimmed V and J ends, which lost 5 bases and 3 bases, there was a span of 12 bases. CDR1 and CDR2 (germline): DFQATT, SNEGSKA (reference sequence). The CDR3 has 13 residues.